Following are 16 T cell receptor beta chains from one sample sequenced in a study of cytomegalovirus exposure and HLA in healthy donors. Vbeta (60) and Jbeta (13) primers were used in the PCR. The method was immunoSEQ multiplex PCR; TCRdb's version includes in-frame clones alone and lacks a portion of them. The sample holds around 65,000 clones. The sequencing input was PBMCs. The receptor set was obtained from a boy younger than 18 in good health and CMV-seronegative.

V usage is TRBV9 and J usage is TRBJ2-5; possibly TRBD1 for D (6 bases). Per the germline V gene, CDR1 is SGDLS and CDR2 is YYNGEE. V dropped 0 bases and J dropped 0 bases, with 12 bases sitting between them. This CDR3 is built from 16 residues. CDR3 amino acids: CASSVGQGTNQETQYF. CDR3 DNA sequence: TGTGCCAGCAGCGTAGGGCAGGGGACCAACCAAGAGACCCAGTACTTC.

The rearrangement joins TRBV19 to TRBJ2-1; 8 bases map to TRBD2. The CDR3 consists of 14 residues. J was trimmed by 3 bases and V by 7 bases; bases with no gene match: 5. The germline CDR1 and CDR2 sequences are LNHDA and SQIVND (reference sequence). The CDR3 DNA sequence: TGTGCCAGTAATCGAGCGGGGGACTACAATGAGCAGTTCTTC. Amino acids: CASNRAGDYNEQFF.

This clone is classed as medium-sized by frequency. The gene calls are TRBV10-3 and TRBJ2-1, with 8 positions matching TRBD1. The germline CDR1 and CDR2 sequences are ENHRY and SYGVKD. There are 14 residues in the CDR3. Trimming took 4 bases from V and 6 from J; bases not matched to a gene: 5. This CDR3 reads CAISGQGSRNEQFF. The CDR3 DNA reads as TGTGCCATCAGTGGACAGGGGTCGCGCAATGAGCAGTTCTTC.

This chain joins TRBV6-1 and TRBJ1-5; 8 bases match TRBD1. The J segment lost 6 bases and the V segment lost 2 bases, leaving 9 bases of the junction unmatched. Germline assignment: CDR1 MNHNS and CDR2 SASEGT. The CDR3 totals 16 residues. The CDR3 sequence is CASSESLDRVRQPQHF. Here the CDR3 DNA reads TGTGCCAGCAGTGAAAGCCTGGACAGGGTTCGTCAGCCCCAGCATTTT.

The chain is built from TRBV19 and TRBJ1-4; unclear D gene. CDR3 size: 15 residues. V was clipped by 5 bases and J by 3 bases, with 13 bases between them. Germline CDR1 is LNHDA and CDR2 is SQIVND (reference sequence). The CDR3 nucleotides read TGTGCCAGTAGTGCCCCCCCTGCGTCTAATGAAAAACTGTTTTTT. Protein product: CASSAPPASNEKLFF.

Details on this clone: Other DNA sequences in the same sample also yield this CDR3. V and J are TRBV7-2 and TRBJ2-3; 10 bases agree with TRBD1. The CDR3 has 15 residues. Germline lookup yields CDR1 SGHTA and CDR2 FQGNSA. With V trimmed by 4 bases and J by 2 bases, 3 bases remained unmatched. Written as DNA, the CDR3 is TGTGCCAGCAGCTCGGGACAGGGGCTCACAGATACGCAGTATTTT. Protein sequence: CASSSGQGLTDTQYF. Complete variable domain (other parts from reference TRBV7-2 and TRBJ2-3): GAGVSQSPSNKVTEKGKDVELRCDPISGHTALYWYRQSLGQGLEFLIYFQGNSAPDKSGLPSDRFSAERTGGSVSTLTIQRTQQEDSAVYLCASSSGQGLTDTQYFGPGTRLTVL.

V usage is TRBV19 and J usage is TRBJ2-1; no reliable D call. Germline-derived CDR1 and CDR2 are LNHDA and SQIVND (reference sequence). The CDR3 runs 12 residues. Trimming took 4 bases from V and 6 from J, leaving 7 bases between them. In DNA form, the CDR3 reads TGTGCCAGTAGTAACGCGGTCAATGAGCAGTTCTTC. Its protein product is CASSNAVNEQFF.

The J gene is TRBJ1-3, the V gene TRBV10-3; 9 bases align to TRBD1. Germline CDR1 is ENHRY and CDR2 is SYGVKD. The trim removed 3 bases at V and 8 bases at J, leaving 5 bases unmatched. This CDR3 has 14 amino acids. CDR3 amino acids: CAISDGTGRDTIYF. Written as DNA, the CDR3 is TGTGCCATCAGTGACGGGACAGGGCGGGACACCATATATTTT.

The V call is TRBV5-1, the J call TRBJ2-7, with 9 bases aligning to TRBD2. The CDR3 sequence is 15 residues long. The J segment lost 2 bases and the V segment lost 0 bases, leaving 3 bases of the junction unmatched. The germline V gene has CDR1 SGHRS and CDR2 YFSETQ. The CDR3 DNA reads as TGCGCCAGCAGCTTGGCAGCGGGAGGCACCTACGAGCAGTACTTC. It codes for CASSLAAGGTYEQYF.

This sequence joins TRBV6-5 and TRBJ1-2, with D perhaps matching TRBD1 (5 bases). CDR3 length equals 15 residues. From germline, CDR1 is MNHEY and CDR2 SVGAGI. The V gene lost 5 bases and the J gene lost 7 bases, with 20 bases spanning the gap. The CDR3: CASSPHQRGLGGYTF. The CDR3 DNA reads as TGTGCCAGCAGTCCACACCAACGGGGGTTAGGTGGCTACACCTTC.

The rearrangement uses TRBV4-1 and TRBJ1-6; 7 nucleotides match TRBD1. Germline values: CDR1 MGHRA, CDR2 YSYEKL. After removal of 1 base from V and 7 bases from J, the junction contained 4 bases not matched to a gene. The CDR3 runs 15 residues. The CDR3 DNA is TGCGCCAGCAGCCAAGCTCCGACAGGGAATTCACCCCTCCACTTT. It is translated as CASSQAPTGNSPLHF.

The rearrangement joins TRBV27 to TRBJ1-1; 7 bases fit TRBD1. V trimming: 8 bases; J trimming: 6 bases; junction bases outside the gene matches: 6. The CDR3 has 12 amino acids. The germline V gene has CDR1 MNHEY and CDR2 SMNVEV (reference sequence). The CDR3 DNA is TGTGCCAGCGGAGGCACAGGGGCTGAAGCTTTCTTT. This translates into CASGGTGAEAFF.

J is TRBJ2-6 and V is TRBV5-8; D remains ambiguous. V lost 3 bases to trimming and J lost 0 bases, with 7 bases between them. In germline, CDR1 is SGHTS, CDR2 YDEGEE. This CDR3 is built from 15 residues. CDR3 protein: CASSSYVSGANVLTF. The CDR3 DNA reads as TGTGCCAGCAGCTCGTATGTCTCTGGGGCCAACGTCCTGACTTTC.

The V call is TRBV5-4, the J call TRBJ1-1, with TRBD1 matching 8 bases. Germline assignment: CDR1 SGHNT and CDR2 YYREEE (reference sequence). The V and J ends lost 6 bases and 4 bases, in that order; junction bases with no gene match: 11. This CDR3 comprises 15 residues. DNA of the CDR3: TGTGCCAGCACCATTCAGGACAGGGAAACCACTGAAGCTTTCTTT. It is translated as CASTIQDRETTEAFF.

The rearrangement joins TRBV30 to TRBJ2-7; 9 bases are shared with TRBD1. CDR1 GTSNPN and CDR2 SVGIG come from the germline V gene (reference sequence). The length of the CDR3 is 13 residues. The V gene end was trimmed by 8 bases and the J gene end by 6 bases; junction bases not matched to a gene: 11. CDR3 in amino acids: CAQSGTGSGEQYF. For the CDR3, the DNA is TGTGCCCAATCCGGGACAGGGTCTGGCGAGCAGTACTTC.

The rearrangement joins TRBV19 to TRBJ1-5; D is uncertain. The CDR3 totals 14 residues. Looked up from germline, CDR1 is LNHDA and CDR2 is SQIVND (reference sequence). V lost 2 bases and J 2 bases, leaving 7 bases between the germline ends. The CDR3 here is CASSIRTGNQPQHF. CDR3 coding DNA: TGTGCCAGTAGTATACGTACAGGCAATCAGCCCCAGCATTTT.